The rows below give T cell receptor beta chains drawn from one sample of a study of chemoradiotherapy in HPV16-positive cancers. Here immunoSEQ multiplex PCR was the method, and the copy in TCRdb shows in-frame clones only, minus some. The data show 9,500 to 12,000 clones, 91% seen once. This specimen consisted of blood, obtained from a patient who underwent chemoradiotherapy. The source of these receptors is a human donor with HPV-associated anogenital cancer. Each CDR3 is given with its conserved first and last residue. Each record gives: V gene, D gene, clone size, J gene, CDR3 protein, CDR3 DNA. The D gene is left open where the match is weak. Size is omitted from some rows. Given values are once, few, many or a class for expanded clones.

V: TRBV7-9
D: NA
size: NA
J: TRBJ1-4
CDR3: CASSLGETASISTNEKLFF
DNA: TGTGCCAGCAGCTTAGGCGAGACAGCTAGCATATCAACTAATGAAAAACTGTTTTTT

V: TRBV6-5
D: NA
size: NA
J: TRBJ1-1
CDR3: CASSYGGARNTEAFF
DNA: TGTGCCAGCAGTTACGGTGGGGCCAGGAACACTGAAGCTTTCTTT

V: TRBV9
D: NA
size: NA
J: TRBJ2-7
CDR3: CASSVIPGSDEQYF
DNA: TGTGCCAGCAGCGTAATACCGGGGTCGGATGAGCAGTACTTC

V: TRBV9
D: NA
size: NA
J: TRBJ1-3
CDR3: CASSVNNGGARSGNTIYF
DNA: TGTGCCAGCAGCGTAAACAATGGGGGCGCTCGCTCTGGAAACACCATATATTTT

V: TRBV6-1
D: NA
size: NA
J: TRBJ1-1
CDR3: CASSEHPGVRVTEAFF
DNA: TGTGCCAGCAGTGAACATCCCGGGGTCAGGGTCACTGAAGCTTTCTTT

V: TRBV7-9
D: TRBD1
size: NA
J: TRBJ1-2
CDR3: CASSPGGQGIYGYTF
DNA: TGTGCCAGCAGCCCGGGGGGACAGGGAATCTATGGCTACACCTTC

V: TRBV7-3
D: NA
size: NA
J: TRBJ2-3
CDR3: CASSLTGARTDTQYF
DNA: TGTGCCAGCAGCTTAACAGGAGCCCGCACAGATACGCAGTATTTT

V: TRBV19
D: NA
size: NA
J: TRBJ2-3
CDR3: CASSGRGKETDTQYF
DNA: TGTGCCAGTAGCGGAAGGGGGAAAGAGACAGATACGCAGTATTTT

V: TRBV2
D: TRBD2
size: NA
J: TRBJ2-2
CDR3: CASSDLAGGRTGELFF
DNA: TGTGCCAGCAGTGACCTAGCGGGGGGGCGGACCGGGGAGCTGTTTTTT

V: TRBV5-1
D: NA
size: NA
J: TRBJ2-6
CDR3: CASSLYASGANVLTF
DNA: TGCGCCAGCAGCCTGTACGCGTCTGGGGCCAACGTCCTGACTTTC

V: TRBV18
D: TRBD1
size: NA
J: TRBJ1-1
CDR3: CASSPTGQTKNTEAFF
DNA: TGTGCCAGCTCACCAACGGGACAGACGAAGAACACTGAAGCTTTCTTT

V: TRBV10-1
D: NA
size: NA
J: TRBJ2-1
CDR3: CASSEWRGRANEQFF
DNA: TGCGCCAGCAGTGAGTGGCGGGGACGGGCCAATGAGCAGTTCTTC

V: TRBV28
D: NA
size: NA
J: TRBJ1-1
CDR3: CAAARGALLNTEAFF
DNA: TGTGCCGCAGCCCGGGGGGCTCTACTGAACACTGAAGCTTTCTTT

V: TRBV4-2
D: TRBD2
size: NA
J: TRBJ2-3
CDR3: CASHREGGGPTDTQYF
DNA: TGTGCCAGCCACCGGGAGGGCGGGGGGCCCACAGATACGCAGTATTTT

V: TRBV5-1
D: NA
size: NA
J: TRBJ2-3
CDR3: CASRKYLSTDTQYF
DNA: TGCGCCAGCAGAAAGTACCTTAGCACAGATACGCAGTATTTT

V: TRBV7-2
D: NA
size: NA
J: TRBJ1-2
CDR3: CASSDKNNYGYTF
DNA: TGTGCCAGCAGCGACAAAAATAACTATGGCTACACCTTC

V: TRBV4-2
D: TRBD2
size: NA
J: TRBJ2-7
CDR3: CASSQDAGVGNEQYF
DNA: TGTGCCAGCAGCCAAGACGCGGGGGTAGGTAACGAGCAGTACTTC

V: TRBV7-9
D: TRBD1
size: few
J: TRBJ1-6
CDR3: CASSRTGAHSPLHF
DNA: TGTGCCAGCAGCCGTACAGGGGCTCATTCACCCCTCCACTTT

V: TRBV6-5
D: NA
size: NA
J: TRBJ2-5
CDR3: CASSYGRQKETQYF
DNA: TGTGCCAGCAGTTATGGACGGCAAAAAGAGACCCAGTACTTC

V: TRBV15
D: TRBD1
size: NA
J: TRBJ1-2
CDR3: CATSRDVGTGAELAYGYTF
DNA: TGTGCCACCAGCAGAGATGTTGGGACAGGGGCGGAATTAGCCTATGGCTACACCTTC

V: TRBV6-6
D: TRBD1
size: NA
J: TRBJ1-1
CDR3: CASSGAGQASVTEAFF
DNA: TGTGCCAGCAGTGGGGCCGGACAGGCGAGCGTGACTGAAGCTTTCTTT

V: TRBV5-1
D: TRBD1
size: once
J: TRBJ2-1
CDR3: CASSRANRGAGNNEQFF
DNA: TGCGCCAGCAGCCGGGCAAACAGGGGGGCAGGGAACAATGAGCAGTTCTTC

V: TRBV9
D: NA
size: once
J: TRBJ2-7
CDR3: CASSAEGGVATQGKYEQYF
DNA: TGTGCCAGCAGCGCCGAAGGGGGTGTGGCTACCCAAGGAAAATACGAGCAGTACTTC

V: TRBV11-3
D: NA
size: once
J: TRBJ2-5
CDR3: CASSLVRGRTEKETQYF
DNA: TGTGCCAGCAGCTTAGTACGGGGGAGGACAGAAAAAGAGACCCAGTACTTC

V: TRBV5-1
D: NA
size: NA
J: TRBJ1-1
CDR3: CASSFGADLEAFF
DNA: TGCGCCAGCAGCTTTGGGGCAGACCTTGAAGCTTTCTTT

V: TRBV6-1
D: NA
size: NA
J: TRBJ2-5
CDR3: CASSENREETQYF
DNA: TGTGCCAGCAGTGAAAACAGGGAAGAGACCCAGTACTTC

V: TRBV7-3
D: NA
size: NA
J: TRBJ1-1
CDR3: CASSPSLNTEAFF
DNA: TGTGCCAGCAGCCCATCACTGAACACTGAAGCTTTCTTT

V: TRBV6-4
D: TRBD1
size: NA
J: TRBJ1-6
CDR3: CASSHPGQGRYWADSPLHF
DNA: TGTGCCAGCAGTCACCCGGGACAGGGGAGATATTGGGCGGATTCACCCCTCCACTTT

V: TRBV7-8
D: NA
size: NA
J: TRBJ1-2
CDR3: CASSQTRGMNGYTF
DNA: TGTGCCAGCAGCCAAACAAGGGGGATGAATGGCTACACCTTC

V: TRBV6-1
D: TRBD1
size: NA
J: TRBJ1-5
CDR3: CATSVRTGLTEPQHF
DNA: TGTGCCACGTCAGTCCGGACAGGGCTGACGGAGCCCCAGCATTTT

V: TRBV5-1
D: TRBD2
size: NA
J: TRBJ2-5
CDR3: CASSFSPRQDAGEQYF
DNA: TGCGCCAGCAGCTTCAGTCCAAGGCAGGACGCGGGAGAGCAGTACTTC

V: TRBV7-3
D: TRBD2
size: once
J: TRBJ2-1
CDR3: CASSLERVRTSGYNEQFF
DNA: TGTGCCAGCAGCTTGGAAAGGGTTCGGACTAGCGGTTACAATGAGCAGTTCTTC